This TCR beta chain was identified in a study of cytomegalovirus exposure and HLA in healthy donors. CDR3 length: 16 residues. In germline, CDR1 is SGHAT, CDR2 FQDESV (reference sequence). V lost 2 bases, J lost 2 bases, and 15 bases lay in between. In the PCR, 60 Vbeta and 13 Jbeta primers were used. Sequenced by immunoSEQ multiplex PCR; TCRdb stores in-frame clones only, minus some. Among 150,000 to 200,000 clones listed, over 60% were seen once. About this clone: Its antigen remains unknown.

Study results and caveats: Most of the TCR beta V segments (in an earlier analysis) were productive either about 87% or about 30% of the time. Cytomegalovirus status, reportedly, was diagnosed with high specificity and sensitivity by the classifier. Among donors in an Asian-associated ancestry cluster, a later analysis reportedly found fewer N-insertions than the roughly 700-donor mean.

The source is a woman aged 40 to 49 in good health and CMV-seronegative. The rearrangement uses TRBV11-1 and TRBJ2-5, with D possibly being TRBD1 (6 bases). Sequenced material: PBMCs. The CDR3 here is CASSLSPTGGQETQYF. DNA of the CDR3: TGTGCCAGCAGCTTATCCCCGACAGGCGGACAAGAGACCCAGTACTTC.